The clone carrying this T cell receptor (beta chain) was detected only a few times. The target antigen is unknown. This specimen comes from a study of T-cell reconstitution after alpha-beta-depleted transplantation in children. Points from the study as a whole: When one year had passed after transplant, most T-cell counts and diversity came from newly produced T cells. Reportedly, roughly two months post-transplant, alpha-beta T cells arose from several hundred expanded graft clones.

Preparing the TCRbeta library involved the use of unique molecular identifiers. From the PCR reads, TCRdb called clonotypes with MiXCR, one entry per CDR3 protein. The repertoire consists of fewer than 550,000 distinct CDR3 sequences, with about an eighth occurring once and the leading ten covering 14%. The trim removed 1 base at V and 2 bases at J, leaving 6 bases unmatched. The V gene's germline CDR1 is MGHDK and CDR2 SYGVNS. CDR3 length equals 18 residues. This chain uses TRBV25-1 with TRBJ2-6; 9 nucleotides agree with TRBD1. Specimen: PBMCs, mostly from graft donor cells, collected 180 days after TCRalphabeta/CD19-depleted stem cell transplant. The sequence derives from a female patient aged 2 to 10 who had a stem cell transplant for aplastic anemia, so the T cells may come from the graft donor. CDR3 sequence (DNA): TGTGCCAGCAGTGAATCCGGACAGGGGCTGACTGGGGCCAACGTCCTGACTTTC. Encoded protein: CASSESGQGLTGANVLTF.